This T cell receptor beta chain was recovered during a study of T cell changes during pregnancy in multiple sclerosis. This CDR3 contains 14 residues. V lost 8 bases and J lost 4, with 17 bases in between. Germline CDR1 KGHSH, CDR2 LQKENI. Method: immunoSEQ multiplex PCR; TCRdb's copy keeps in-frame clones and lacks some. In the table there are 40,000 to 50,000 clones, more than 85% of which are singletons. This sequence was found in a female donor with multiple sclerosis, enrolled in a pregnancy study. V gene TRBV18 combines with J gene TRBJ1-2; tentatively, D is TRBD1 (5 bases). Sequences were derived from CD8+ T cells from peripheral blood mononuclear cells, sampled in the third trimester of pregnancy. The CDR3 bases are TGTGCCAGCGCTGCTTCCCGACAGCTCTATGGCTACACCTTC. It translates to CASAASRQLYGYTF. Based on the CDR3 plus reference TRBV18 and TRBJ1-2, the full variable domain is NAGVMQNPRHLVRRRGQEARLRCSPMKGHSHVYWYRQLPEEGLKFMVYLQKENIIDESGMPKERFSAEFPKEGPSILRIQQVVRGDSAAYFCASAASRQLYGYTFGSGTRLTVV.